This T cell receptor beta chain was obtained from a study of high-grade serous ovarian cancer treatment subgroups. Here immunoSEQ multiplex PCR was the method, and the copy in TCRdb shows in-frame clones only, minus some. In the table there are nearly 15,000 clones, approximately 87% of which are singletons. Germline V gene sequence: CDR1 SGHDT, CDR2 YYEEEE. Trimming removed 2 bases from V and 3 bases from J, with 12 bases in between. The CDR3 totals 14 residues. In this sample, this clone turned up once. Its cognate antigen is unknown. The tumor samples were collected prior to definitive surgery or chemotherapy. Regarding the study as a whole: Spatial context was lost because tumors were sequenced in bulk.

This rearrangement joins TRBV5-6 to TRBJ2-7; possibly TRBD2 for D (6 bases). Sequenced: tumor tissue. The source is a human donor with high-grade serous ovarian cancer. The CDR3 sequence: CASSFRRGSYEQYF. The CDR3 DNA reads as TGTGCCAGCAGCTTTCGGCGGGGAAGCTACGAGCAGTACTTC.